This TCR beta chain was sequenced for a study of blood T cells in healthy people across ages (dated by TCRdb to between 2015 and 2017). Study-level background: In model experiments, roughly one uniquely barcoded TCR beta cDNA molecule per two T cells was captured by template switching. Donors were grouped into four age groups: young (average 16 years), middle-aged (roughly 40), aged (62) and long-lived (just over 80). Age-related changes in TCR beta repertoire diversity were measured in the study by deep sequencing normalized with unique cDNA molecular identifiers. Two additional independent replicas of 1 million unique cDNA reads from the same blood draw were analyzed for two donors (one aged 18 to 29 and one aged 80 or older). To avoid experimental bias, donors of different ages were randomly spread across the sequencing lanes.

Of note for this clonotype: Its antigen remains undetermined. There are no base qualities to consult, and no much larger clone falls within one base.

The protocol used for the library was 5' RACE. TCRdb names Illumina HiSeq 2500 as the instrument used. A second PCR of roughly 7 to 12 cycles was run with a J-beta primer mix and a sample-barcoded 5' primer. A unique molecular identifier was introduced onto each TCR beta cDNA molecule by a template-switch 5' adaptor carrying 12 random nucleotides. At least 2.5 million CDR3-containing paired-end reads were obtained from each sample. All of the RNA was converted into first-strand cDNA using the Mint cDNA synthesis kit, with a TRBC-specific oligonucleotide serving as the primer. All cDNA was treated with uracil-DNA glycosylase and then went through a first 18-cycle PCR with the universal primers M1SS and BC2_uni_R. The source study handled its data this way. Normalization of each sample was performed by random selection of 1 million high-quality reads, each carrying a distinct molecular identifier. Reads with shared molecular identifiers were discarded instead of being binned into consensus sequences. MiTCR, run with a Q25 quality threshold and the strictest error-elimination algorithm, handled CDR3 identification, clonotype clustering and error correction. A nonparametric unseen species model with Euler transformation was used to estimate a lower bound on total TCR beta diversity. TCRdb cleaned the public reads at Q25 with fastp, built clones with MiXCR and kept in-frame beta chains. When rows share a CDR3 protein, they turn into one entry using the most common DNA and genes. These V and J calls originate from TCRdb's pipeline instead of the authors' own analysis. Present in this sample are over 600,000 distinct CDR3 sequences, about half of which were seen just once. 15% to 20% of the sample is held by the ten biggest clonotypes.

Systemically healthy Caucasian individuals from Russia, 35 to 40 in total and aged roughly 6 to 95 years, were included as donors. Each donor gave ten milliliters of peripheral blood, collected into EDTA-treated Vacutainer tubes. Ficoll-Paque density-gradient centrifugation was used to isolate PBMCs, with at least 7 million per sample. Total RNA, at least 6 micrograms per sample, was extracted from PBMCs with Trizol reagent. Naive CD45RAhigh/CD27high T cell percentages were measured by flow cytometry on a PBMC aliquot from every donor. Paper-wide results and their limitations: Observed TCR beta diversity per million T cells fell roughly linearly with age, and a significant reduction was already apparent by age roughly 40. Estimates of total diversity based on one million sequenced T cells were regarded as lower bounds and as underestimates. Because donor CMV infection status was unknown, age-related changes in expanded clonotypes were potentially confounded. Compared with the aged group, the long-lived group had more naive CD4+ T cells, fewer expanded clones and increased TCR diversity, a pattern suggesting age selection. Because profiling used bulk unsorted PBMCs, naive and antigen-experienced compartments could not be compared conclusively. A strong correlation was found between observed TCR beta diversity and the percentage of naive T cells measured by flow cytometry.

The receptor comes from a man of 80 years or more in good health. The sequencing sample was made of blood.

The nucleotides read TGTGCCAGCAGCTTGGAGGGAACCCTCCACTTT. Translation gives CASSLEGTLHF. In this chain, TRBV5-5 is recombined with TRBJ1-6; there is no confident call for the D gene. From the cysteine up to the phenylalanine, the CDR3 has a length of 11 residues. Only CDR3 DNA is held: 33 bases, read in frame from base 1. CDR1 and CDR2 are drawn from the germline V gene (reference sequence): SGHKS, YYEKEE. V loses 0 bases of germline sequence and J loses 14 bases, and the interval between the two ends is 6 bases.